Sequencing of this T cell receptor beta chain was carried out in a study of a mutant IDH1 vaccine in newly diagnosed glioma. The method was immunoSEQ multiplex PCR; TCRdb's version includes in-frame clones alone and lacks a portion of them. The sample comprises around 53,000 clones, roughly nine tenths of which are singletons, and about 2.4% rests with the top ten. The time point was: week 11, during vaccination. The study gave 300 ug of mutant IDH1 20-mer peptide per vaccine dose, with topical imiquimod. The CDR3 runs to 16 residues. Trimming took 3 bases from V and 0 from J, leaving 12 bases between them. The V gene's germline CDR1 is MNHNS and CDR2 SASEGT. Notes on this clone: The target antigen is unknown.

Sequenced material: PBMCs, taken from a glioma patient whose treatment included an IDH1 peptide vaccine. The TCR originated in a man aged 50 to 60 with glioma. The genes are TRBV6-1 and TRBJ2-1, with a tentative D call TRBD2 (5 bases). CDR3 residues: CASSDQTGSSYNEQFF. The CDR3 DNA follows: TGTGCCAGCAGTGATCAAACGGGGAGCTCCTACAATGAGCAGTTCTTC.